This record looks at one T cell receptor (beta chain) sequence and its context. As yet, its antigen is unknown. Germline-derived CDR1 and CDR2 are MNHEY and SVGAGI. CDR3 length: 13 residues. Trimming shortened V by 4 bases and J by 4 bases, and 8 bases separated the two germline ends. The data derive from a study of cytomegalovirus exposure and HLA in healthy donors. Study-level results: Links to common viral pathogens appeared, in a later analysis, for several of the most significant clusters. According to an earlier analysis, most TCR beta V segments yielded productive rearrangements about 90% or about 30% of the time. Apparent HLA restriction characterized most CMV-associated TCR beta chains in a later analysis. The likely origin of a cluster of highly shared sequence variants was a sequencing artifact.

The PCR ran on 60 Vbeta and 13 Jbeta primers. TCRdb's copy holds only in-frame clones and misses some; the assay was immunoSEQ multiplex PCR. The data show 200,000 to 250,000 clones, about 80% seen once. Material for sequencing was PBMCs. The gene calls are TRBV6-5 and TRBJ2-1; D gene uncertain. This receptor was identified in a woman between 55 and 75 years old in good health and CMV-seropositive. CDR3 loop: CASSLSVYNEQFF. In DNA form, the CDR3 reads TGTGCCAGCAGTTTATCCGTTTACAATGAGCAGTTCTTC.